What follows are 14 T cell receptor beta chains derived from one specimen sequenced in a study of blood T cell repertoires in COVID-19. Data came from immunoSEQ multiplex PCR; TCRdb stores just in-frame clones and leaves some out. This sample has 120,000 to 150,000 clones, with around four fifths found just once. The sequencing sample was made of peripheral blood. Source of these receptors: a woman between 35 and 50 years old with active or convalescent COVID-19.

The chain has TRBV13 and TRBJ1-6, with D maybe TRBD1 (6 bases). The CDR3 runs to 13 residues. With 3 bases removed from V and 10 bases from J, the gap between germline ends came to 10 bases. Germline CDR1 PRHDT, CDR2 FYEKMQ (reference sequence). CDR3 bases: TGTGCCAGCAGCTTCACAGGGAACTCACCCCTCCACTTT. Residues: CASSFTGNSPLHF. The entire variable domain, with the rest obtained from reference TRBV13 and TRBJ1-6, is as follows: AAGVIQSPRHLIKEKRETATLKCYPIPRHDTVYWYQQGPGQDPQFLISFYEKMQSDKGSIPDRFSAQQFSDYHSELNMSSLELGDSALYFCASSFTGNSPLHFGNGTRLTVT.

This clone was seen once. The chain joins TRBV7-9 to TRBJ1-2; D gene unclear. CDR1 and CDR2 (germline): SEHNR, FQNEAQ (reference sequence). Trimming took off 0 bases at V and 0 bases at J, with 17 bases between the two ends. The CDR3 runs 18 residues. Here the CDR3 reads CASSLAYSRGRPNYGYTF. The CDR3 nucleotides read TGTGCCAGCAGCTTAGCTTATTCGAGAGGAAGACCTAACTATGGCTACACCTTC.

The chain combines TRBV19 with TRBJ1-4; D might be TRBD1 (5 bases). Germline CDR1 and CDR2: LNHDA and SQIVND (reference sequence). This CDR3 spans 12 amino acids. V lost 6 bases, J lost 12 bases, and 14 bases lay in between. The CDR3: CASSVGGTELFF. In nucleotides, the CDR3 is TGTGCCAGTAGCGTGGGGGGAACAGAACTGTTTTTT.

The V gene is TRBV12-5, the J gene TRBJ1-2, with no clear D. The CDR3 is 11 amino acids. Between the trimmed V and J ends, which lost 3 bases and 4 bases, there was a span of 3 bases. The germline gives CDR1 LGHNT, CDR2 FRNRAP. CDR3 bases: TGTGCTAGTGGTTTCGGCTATGGCTACACCTTC. Protein product: CASGFGYGYTF.

The chain is built from TRBV29-1 and TRBJ1-2, with D possibly matching TRBD1 (5 bases). In germline, CDR1 is SQVTM, CDR2 ANQGSEA. Trimming left V 6 bases short and J 8 bases short, with 7 bases between. CDR3 length equals 9 residues. In DNA, the CDR3 is TGCAGCGTGGACAAGGGCTACACCTTC. Its protein is CSVDKGYTF.

This clone was detected only a few times. The chain employs TRBV6-5 and TRBJ2-3; 10 nucleotides line up with TRBD1. The junction had 12 bases not matched to a gene; V was cut back by 10 bases and J by 5 bases. CDR3 length equals 15 residues. Germline loops: CDR1 MNHEY, CDR2 SVGAGI. CDR3 in DNA: TGTGCCACCTTGACGGACAGGGGGACCAAAGATACGCAGTATTTT. It is translated as CATLTDRGTKDTQYF.

The chain combines TRBV4-1 with TRBJ2-2, with D hard to call. Trimming left V 0 bases short and J 4 bases short, with 12 bases between. CDR1 MGHRA and CDR2 YSYEKL come from the germline V gene. The length of the CDR3 is 16 residues. In DNA form, the CDR3 reads TGCGCCAGCAGCCAAGATTGGCAGGTCCTCACCGGGGAGCTGTTTTTT. Amino acid sequence: CASSQDWQVLTGELFF.

This clone was detected only once. The chain links TRBV24-1 to TRBJ2-5; TRBD1 aligns across 7 bases. Germline assignment: CDR1 KGHDR and CDR2 SFDVKD. The CDR3 sequence is 15 residues long. V lost 4 bases and J lost 5; bases outside the gene matches: 9. CDR3 in DNA: TGTGCCACCAGTGAGAGGACAGGAGTGAGCGAGACCCAGTACTTC. Translating it yields CATSERTGVSETQYF.

The chain uses TRBV7-2 and TRBJ1-4; D may be TRBD1 (5 bases). Germline CDR1 SGHTA, CDR2 FQGNSA. V was cut by 2 bases and J by 8 bases, with 12 bases left in between. CDR3 length equals 14 residues. CDR3 sequence reads: CASSLRGSREKLFF. The CDR3 region has the DNA TGTGCCAGCAGCTTACGGGGGAGTCGCGAAAAACTGTTTTTT.

V gene TRBV19 combines with J gene TRBJ2-5; a weak D match, TRBD1 (6 bases). The CDR3 is made up of 14 amino acids. CDR1 LNHDA and CDR2 SQIVND come from the germline V gene (reference sequence). The V end lost 4 bases, the J end lost 2 bases, and 11 bases lay between the germline ends. CDR3 nucleotides: TGTGCCAGTAGTACCCTAGGGGGACAAGAGACCCAGTACTTC. It encodes CASSTLGGQETQYF.

The gene calls are TRBV6-1 and TRBJ2-1, with 13 positions matching TRBD2. Trimming cost V 4 bases and J 8 bases; bases outside gene matches: 11. Germline values: CDR1 MNHNS, CDR2 SASEGT. This CDR3 is 17 amino acids long. The CDR3 nucleotides read TGTGCCAGCAGTGCCACTTCCGGGACTAGCGGGACCGATGAGCAGTTCTTC. Its translation: CASSATSGTSGTDEQFF.

The V gene is TRBV2, the J gene TRBJ2-5, with 9 nucleotides matching TRBD1. Trimming took 7 bases from V and 2 from J; bases not matched to a gene: 8. The CDR3 loop spans 15 amino acids. Per germline, CDR1 SNHLY and CDR2 FYNNEI. CDR3 region: CASNLGQGWQETQYF. CDR3 sequence (DNA): TGTGCCAGCAATCTAGGACAGGGGTGGCAAGAGACCCAGTACTTC. The full variable domain, with the rest looked up from reference TRBV2 and TRBJ2-5, is EPEVTQTPSHQVTQMGQEVILRCVPISNHLYFYWYRQILGQKVEFLVSFYNNEISEKSEIFDDQFSVERPDGSNFTLKIRSTKLEDSAMYFCASNLGQGWQETQYFGPGTRLLVL.

The chain carries TRBV27 and TRBJ1-5, with 7 bases identical to TRBD1. Unmatched junction bases numbered 5, after V lost 3 bases and J lost 3 bases. The germline CDR1 and CDR2 sequences are MNHEY and SMNVEV (reference sequence). The CDR3 has 15 residues. The CDR3 DNA reads TGTGCCAGCAGTTTGGTCAGGGGGGACAATCAGCCCCAGCATTTT. Encoded protein: CASSLVRGDNQPQHF.

The rearrangement joins TRBV6-5 to TRBJ2-7; a weak D match, TRBD1 (5 bases). With 5 bases removed from V and 4 bases from J, the gap between germline ends came to 15 bases. The CDR3 is 14 residues long. CDR1 MNHEY and CDR2 SVGAGI come from the germline V gene. The CDR3 spells CASSIAVPGYEQYF. The CDR3 bases are TGTGCCAGCAGTATAGCAGTTCCAGGGTACGAGCAGTACTTC.